This TCR beta chain came from a study of T-cell memory formation after mild COVID-19. Overall study context: Largely, TCR clusters stayed within a single donor. Study-wide results and limits: While clones contracting from day 15 to 85 were balanced between CD4 and CD8, later expanders leaned CD4+.

V was cut by 0 bases and J by 1 base, with 8 bases left in between. CDR1 and CDR2 (germline): SGHDT, YYEEEE. This CDR3 has 15 residues. TCR alpha and TCR beta cDNA libraries with sample barcodes and UMIs came from 5'RACE using constant-segment primers. One entry per CDR3 protein, called by TCRdb with MiXCR from the 5' RACE reads. The sample carries 200,000 to 250,000 distinct CDR3 sequences, 15% to 20% recorded once. This clonotype turned up a few times. Its specificity is not known. Sequenced material: PBMCs or a T cell subset sorted from them (not recorded which). The rearrangement uses TRBV5-6 and TRBJ2-1, with D unresolved. This sequence originates from a man between 18 and 29 years old who had mild COVID-19 (a few samples of this study predate the infection). Cell type and time point are not known. The CDR3 loop is CASSLGPGSYNEQFF. DNA of the CDR3: TGTGCCAGCAGCTTGGGACCAGGATCCTACAATGAGCAGTTCTTC.